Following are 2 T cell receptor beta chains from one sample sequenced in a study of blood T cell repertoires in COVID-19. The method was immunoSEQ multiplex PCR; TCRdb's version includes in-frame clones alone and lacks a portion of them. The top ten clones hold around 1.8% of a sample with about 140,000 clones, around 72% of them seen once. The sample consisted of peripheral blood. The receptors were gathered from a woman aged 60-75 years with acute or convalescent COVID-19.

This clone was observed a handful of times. The CDR3 loop is CAWSPKGATYEQYF. The CDR3 nucleotides read TGTGCCTGGAGTCCGAAGGGGGCGACCTACGAGCAGTACTTC. The V and J genes are TRBV30 and TRBJ2-7, with 7 bases aligning to TRBD1. Germline V gives CDR1 GTSNPN, CDR2 SVGIG (reference sequence). The CDR3 consists of 14 residues. V dropped 2 bases and J dropped 2; count of bases not matched to a gene: 6.

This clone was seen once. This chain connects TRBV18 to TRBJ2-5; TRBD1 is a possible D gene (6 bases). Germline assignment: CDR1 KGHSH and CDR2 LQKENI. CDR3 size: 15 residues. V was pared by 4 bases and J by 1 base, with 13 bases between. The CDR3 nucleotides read TGTGCCAGCTCACTGCAGACAGGCCGCCAAGAGACCCAGTACTTC. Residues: CASSLQTGRQETQYF.